The 7 T cell receptor beta chains in this list originate from one sample, sequenced in a study of Graves' ophthalmopathy and Graves' hyperthyroidism. As the template, RNA transcripts were used to amplify TCR beta CDR3 regions. In the first round, RT-PCR was carried out with HTBI primers, and a multiplex PCR formed the second round. TCRdb used MiXCR to reprocess the multiplex PCR reads, holding one entry per CDR3 protein. Of hundreds of thousands of distinct CDR3 sequences in the sample, about 21% are singletons; the top ten hold roughly 3%. The sample was peripheral blood. The receptor source for this set is a woman under 30 with stable Graves' hyperthyroidism.

On this clonotype: This sequence may be a read error, since a much larger clone differs from it by one base. The chain combines TRBV9 with TRBJ2-7; TRBD1 matches at 11 bases. CDR1 and CDR2 from the germline V gene are SGDLS and YYNGEE. The CDR3 spans 15 residues. The J segment lost 5 bases and the V segment lost 7 bases, leaving 11 bases of the junction unmatched. In DNA form, the CDR3 reads TGTGCCAGCGGCGCCAGGACAGGGGGCTTGAACGAGCAGTACTTC. This encodes CASGARTGGLNEQYF.

In the case of this clonotype: One junction end disagrees with the germline gene, perhaps due to a read error. The chain recombines TRBV4-1 with TRBJ2-7; 8 bases are shared with TRBD1. Germline CDR1 reads MGHRA; CDR2 reads YSYEKL. This CDR3 has 15 residues. The CDR3 here is CAGSYRTGSPYEQYF. The CDR3 DNA follows: TGCGCCGGCAGCTATAGGACAGGGTCTCCCTACGAGCAGTACTTC.

There are many counts of this clonotype. The chain recombines TRBV7-2 with TRBJ2-2, with a possible D match to TRBD2 (6 bases). The CDR3 runs 15 residues. Germline V gives CDR1 SGHTA, CDR2 FQGNSA. The V gene lost 7 bases and the J gene lost 2 bases, with 14 bases spanning the gap. The CDR3 region is CASKLRRANTGELFF. The CDR3 DNA follows: TGTGCCAGCAAACTAAGGAGGGCAAACACCGGGGAGCTGTTTTTT.

The sample holds one count of this clonotype. The chain combines TRBV11-3 with TRBJ2-7; no clear D gene. From germline, CDR1 is SGHNT and CDR2 YENEEA. This CDR3 has 9 amino acids. V lost 6 bases and J lost 7, with 4 bases in between. The CDR3 nucleotides are TGTGCCAGCAGGGGAGAGCAGTACTTC. Encoded protein: CASRGEQYF.

The J gene is TRBJ2-5, the V gene TRBV25-1, with D perhaps matching TRBD1 (6 bases). V was pared by 7 bases and J by 5 bases, with 14 bases between. Germline CDR1 MGHDK, CDR2 SYGVNS. The CDR3 runs 13 residues. The CDR3 DNA reads TGTGCCAGCAACCAACAGGGCAGGGAGACCCAGTACTTC. It translates to CASNQQGRETQYF.

This clonotype was counted ten times or more. The chain uses TRBV6-1 and TRBJ2-7, with 8 bases fitting TRBD1. Germline loops: CDR1 MNHNS, CDR2 SASEGT. The CDR3 sequence is 17 residues long. The V segment lost 2 bases and the J segment 1 base; nucleotides outside the gene matches: 10. The chain's CDR3 is CASSEIALRDRSYEQYF. The CDR3, as DNA: TGTGCCAGCAGTGAAATTGCGCTCCGGGACAGGTCCTACGAGCAGTACTTC.

This clonotype was counted a few times. The junction departs from the called germline gene at one end, perhaps through a read error. The rearrangement uses TRBV28 and TRBJ1-2; 10 bases align to TRBD1. CDR1 is MDHEN and CDR2 is SYDVKM in the germline V gene. The CDR3 runs 15 residues. In nucleotides, the CDR3 is TGTGCCAGCAAATCCGGGACAGGGGAATACTATAGCTACACCTTC. Encoded protein: CASKSGTGEYYSYTF.